What follows describes a single T cell receptor beta chain. One end of the junction fails to match germline, which may point to a read error. This sample is part of a study of tumor and adjacent non-tumor tissue in lung cancer. Study-level information: Each sample yielded 4 million to 5 million productive TCRbeta reads on average.

No cell sorting was done before RNA was extracted from the tissue. The normal lung tissue was taken more than 3 cm from the tumor edge. Between August and November 2014, newly diagnosed, chemotherapy-naive lung cancer patients underwent thoracic surgery in China. Germline V gene data show CDR1 as MNHNY and CDR2 as SVGAGI (reference sequence). This CDR3 has 15 amino acids. Three rounds of nested PCR, following a modified ARM-PCR protocol, produced the TCRbeta library. MiXCR, run by TCRdb on the multiplex PCR reads, gives a single entry per CDR3 protein. The sample records approximately 80,000 distinct CDR3 sequences, roughly 80% being singletons.

Sequenced input: distant non-tumor lung tissue. This chain connects TRBV6-6 to TRBJ2-1, with 11 bases aligning to TRBD2. The receptor comes from a man aged 60 to 75 with non-small cell lung cancer. CDR3 residues: CGSSQLAGVHDEQFF. CDR3 DNA sequence: TGTGGCAGCAGTCAACTAGCGGGAGTACACGATGAGCAGTTCTTC.